The 32 T cell receptor beta chains below were found in one sample sequenced in a study of blood T cell repertoires in COVID-19. Data came from immunoSEQ multiplex PCR; TCRdb stores just in-frame clones and leaves some out. The sample yields roughly 88,000 clones, about 71% seen once. Sequenced input: peripheral blood. Source of these receptors: a woman aged 55-69 years in a cohort sampled during active or convalescent COVID-19.

This sequence joins TRBV3-1 (or the pseudogene TRBV3-2) and TRBJ2-5, with 12 bases that match TRBD2. Germline lookup yields CDR1 LGHDT and CDR2 YNNKEL (reference sequence). Trimming removed 2 bases from V and 5 bases from J; junction bases left unmatched: 6. The length of the CDR3 is 16 residues. The CDR3 DNA reads as TGTGCCAGCAGCCAAACCACTAGCGGGGGGTGGGAGACCCAGTACTTC. Translating gives CASSQTTSGGWETQYF.

In regard to this clone: A junction end diverges from the germline sequence, so it may reflect a read error. The chain recombines TRBV18 with TRBJ1-4; TRBD1 might be the D (5 bases). This CDR3 is built from 12 residues. Germline V gives CDR1 KGHSH, CDR2 LQKENI. CDR3 DNA: TGTGCCAGCTCACCAGTGAAAAGGGGTTGGGCTTTT. Its translation: CASSPVKRGWAF.

This sequence joins TRBV12-5 and TRBJ1-1, with D possibly matching TRBD1 (6 bases). With 0 bases removed from V and 3 bases from J, the gap between germline ends came to 14 bases. CDR1 is LGHNT, CDR2 FRNRAP, per germline. The CDR3 is made up of 16 amino acids. The CDR3 bases are TGTGCTAGTGGTTTGGTCCGGGGGGGCTCACACACTGAAGCTTTCTTT. It encodes CASGLVRGGSHTEAFF.

The table lists this clone with a count of one. The CDR3 sequence: CASSDSTGQPLYEQYF. CDR3 DNA sequence: TGCGCCAGCAGCGACTCAACCGGACAGCCTCTCTACGAGCAGTACTTC. The chain combines TRBV10-1 with TRBJ2-7; weak D call: TRBD1 (6 bases). The CDR3 has 16 amino acids. Per germline, CDR1 WNHNN and CDR2 SYGVQD (reference sequence). With 6 bases removed from V and 3 bases from J, the gap between germline ends came to 21 bases.

The CDR3 is CASSQAGKRGGLEQYF. CDR3 in DNA: TGTGCCAGCAGCCAAGCAGGGAAGCGGGGGGGCCTGGAACAGTACTTC. The J gene is TRBJ2-7, the V gene TRBV3-1 (or the pseudogene TRBV3-2), with 10 nucleotides matching TRBD2. Trimming at V came to 1 base and at J to 10 bases, leaving 13 bases not matched to a gene. CDR1 is LGHDT, CDR2 YNNKEL, per germline (reference sequence). This CDR3 has 16 amino acids.

V is TRBV5-8 and J is TRBJ2-1, with TRBD2 matching over 8 bases. CDR1 and CDR2 from the germline V gene are SGHTS and YDEGEE. V lost 1 base to trimming and J lost 6 bases; unmatched junction nucleotides: 9. The CDR3 contains 16 residues. The CDR3 bases are TGTGCCAGCAGCTTGCGGAGCGGGGGTTTAGGCAATGAGCAGTTCTTC. Its translation is CASSLRSGGLGNEQFF. The entire variable domain, with the rest obtained from reference TRBV5-8 and TRBJ2-1, is as follows: EAGVTQSPTHLIKTRGQQATLRCSPISGHTSVYWYQQALGLGLQFLLWYDEGEERNRGNFPPRFSGRQFPNYSSELNVNALELEDSALYLCASSLRSGGLGNEQFFGPGTRLTVL.

The rearrangement joins TRBV7-9 to TRBJ2-3, with 16 bases identical to TRBD2. The germline V gene has CDR1 SEHNR and CDR2 FQNEAQ (reference sequence). This CDR3 is 18 amino acids long. The V and J ends lost 3 bases and 2 bases, in that order; junction bases with no gene match: 5. The CDR3 DNA reads TGTGCCAGCAGCTTTCCCGGGACTAGCGGGGGGGACACAGATACGCAGTATTTT. It encodes CASSFPGTSGGDTDTQYF.

The J gene is TRBJ2-5, the V gene TRBV7-9, with 8 nucleotides matching TRBD2. The CDR3 runs 15 residues. Germline V CDR1 and CDR2: SEHNR, FQNEAQ (reference sequence). Germline trimming cut 2 bases from V and 5 bases from J; bases unmatched to any gene: 7. CDR3 sequence: CASSLTGGSQETQYF. CDR3 in DNA: TGTGCCAGCAGCTTAACGGGGGGGTCGCAGGAGACCCAGTACTTC.

This rearrangement joins TRBV11-2 to TRBJ2-5; the match to TRBD2 covers 9 bases. Germline V gene sequence: CDR1 SGHAT, CDR2 FQNNGV. Losses at the gene ends were 2 bases for V and 1 base for J; bases not matched to a gene: 8. The CDR3 contains 17 residues. The CDR3 nucleotides read TGTGCCAGCAGCTTAATGGCGGGAGGGACAGCCCAAGAGACCCAGTACTTC. Amino acids: CASSLMAGGTAQETQYF.

The chain recombines TRBV18 with TRBJ1-5; 10 bases are a match to TRBD1. Germline V CDR1 and CDR2: KGHSH, LQKENI. There are 16 residues in the CDR3. Trimming at V came to 5 bases and at J to 7 bases, leaving 11 bases not matched to a gene. The CDR3 loop is CASSSNRDRGGQPQHF. CDR3 in DNA: TGTGCCAGCTCATCTAACCGGGACAGGGGAGGGCAGCCCCAGCATTTT.

This clone was detected a few times. The V call is TRBV2, the J call TRBJ2-6; D gene unclear. The germline V gene encodes CDR1 SNHLY and CDR2 FYNNEI. The CDR3 contains 15 residues. Deletions cut 7 bases from V and 0 bases from J, with 10 bases between. The DNA for the CDR3 is TGTGCCAGCACGCCGCAGCGCTCTGGGGCCAACGTCCTGACTTTC. Translating gives CASTPQRSGANVLTF. The full variable domain, in which reference TRBV2 and TRBJ2-6 provide the parts outside the CDR3, is EPEVTQTPSHQVTQMGQEVILRCVPISNHLYFYWYRQILGQKVEFLVSFYNNEISEKSEIFDDQFSVERPDGSNFTLKIRSTKLEDSAMYFCASTPQRSGANVLTFGAGSRLTVL.

The rearrangement joins TRBV6-2 or TRBV6-3 to TRBJ2-7; D may be TRBD2 (5 bases). The V gene's germline CDR1 is MNHEY and CDR2 SVGEGT. The CDR3 is 14 residues long. V shed 2 bases and J shed 4 bases, with 12 bases lying between them. The CDR3 DNA follows: TGTGCCAGCAGTTACCGTGGAATAGCGTACGAGCAGTACTTC. Protein product: CASSYRGIAYEQYF.

The chain recombines TRBV5-1 with TRBJ2-2; 9 bases are a match to TRBD1. The CDR3 runs 15 residues. The V segment lost 2 bases and the J segment 3 bases; nucleotides outside the gene matches: 2. Germline V gives CDR1 SGHRS, CDR2 YFSETQ. CDR3 residues: CASSLQGADTGELFF. In DNA form, the CDR3 reads TGCGCCAGCAGCTTACAGGGGGCCGACACCGGGGAGCTGTTTTTT.

The CDR3 DNA sequence: TGTGCCACCAGCAGAGCGGAGGGACAGGGCCCCGAAAAACTGTTTTTT. Residues: CATSRAEGQGPEKLFF. The chain links TRBV15 to TRBJ1-4; 9 nucleotides agree with TRBD1. This CDR3 region has 16 residues. Germline assignment: CDR1 LNHNV and CDR2 YYDKDF (reference sequence). J was trimmed by 8 bases and V by 1 base; bases with no gene match: 8.

V is TRBV12-5 and J is TRBJ2-3, with 7 positions matching TRBD1. V was pared by 1 base and J by 6 bases, with 7 bases of the junction left unmatched. Per the germline V gene, CDR1 is LGHNT and CDR2 is FRNRAP. The CDR3 extends over 15 amino acids. In DNA form, the CDR3 reads TGTGCTAGTGGTTTGGACAGGGGATATGGTGATACGCAGTATTTT. Protein sequence: CASGLDRGYGDTQYF.

This chain uses TRBV3-1 (or the pseudogene TRBV3-2) with TRBJ1-2; TRBD1 agrees at 9 bases. The CDR3 has 16 residues. V shed 0 bases, J shed 4 bases, and the junction held 6 bases outside the gene matches. Germline V gives CDR1 LGHDT, CDR2 YNNKEL (reference sequence). The CDR3 spells CASSQEVGTGTYGYTF. CDR3 nucleotides: TGTGCCAGCAGCCAAGAAGTCGGGACAGGGACCTATGGCTACACCTTC.

V and J are TRBV10-3 and TRBJ2-2; unclear D gene. The CDR3 contains 16 residues. V lost 3 bases, J lost 0 bases, and 11 bases lay in between. Germline V gives CDR1 ENHRY, CDR2 SYGVKD. This chain's CDR3 is CAISDHTASNTGELFF. CDR3 bases: TGTGCCATCAGTGACCACACCGCTTCGAACACCGGGGAGCTGTTTTTT.

The rearrangement links TRBV11-3 to TRBJ2-1; D is possibly TRBD2 (5 bases). Germline CDR1 is SGHNT and CDR2 is YENEEA. The V end was cut by 1 base, the J end by 6 bases, with 13 bases between. This CDR3 has 15 amino acids. The CDR3 spells CASSLGRVEPNEQFF. In DNA, the CDR3 is TGTGCCAGCAGCTTAGGGCGGGTGGAACCCAATGAGCAGTTCTTC.

The gene calls are TRBV19 and TRBJ1-5, with TRBD1 matching over 7 bases. The V gene's germline CDR1 is LNHDA and CDR2 SQIVND (reference sequence). The CDR3 is 14 amino acids. Trimming took 3 bases from V and 10 from J; bases not matched to a gene: 9. The CDR3 DNA sequence: TGTGCCAGTAGTATGGAGGGACAGTTAGCCCCCCAGCATTTT. This codes for CASSMEGQLAPQHF.

This chain uses TRBV5-1 with TRBJ2-5; TRBD2 aligns across 9 bases. The CDR3 consists of 16 residues. Looked up from germline, CDR1 is SGHRS and CDR2 is YFSETQ. The V segment lost 6 bases and the J segment 2 bases; nucleotides outside the gene matches: 11. The CDR3 DNA follows: TGCGCCAGCACCCCACAGAGCGGGGGGACTCAAGAGACCCAGTACTTC. It codes for CASTPQSGGTQETQYF.

This chain connects TRBV4-1 to TRBJ1-4; 9 bases map to TRBD1. The length of the CDR3 is 16 residues. Germline CDR1 is MGHRA and CDR2 is YSYEKL. The V gene end was trimmed by 0 bases and the J gene end by 7 bases; junction bases not matched to a gene: 6. In DNA, the CDR3 is TGCGCCAGCAGCCAAGAGTTGACAGGGGGGGTTGAAAAACTGTTTTTT. This sequence encodes CASSQELTGGVEKLFF.

The chain carries TRBV7-4 and TRBJ1-5; no reliable D call. Trimming cost V 5 bases and J 5 bases, with 7 bases left between them. Germline CDR1 and CDR2: SGHVT and SQSDAQ. There are 12 residues in the CDR3. The CDR3 DNA sequence: TGTGCCAGCAGCGGCCGTCATCAGCCCCAGCATTTT. Protein sequence: CASSGRHQPQHF.

The chain employs TRBV6-6 and TRBJ2-5, with D possibly TRBD1 on 6 matching bases. From germline, CDR1 is MNHNY and CDR2 SVGAGI (reference sequence). The CDR3 is 15 amino acids. Trimming left V 2 bases short and J 5 bases short, with 15 bases between. DNA of the CDR3: TGTGCCAGCAGTTACGGCGGCCAGGGGTGGGAGACCCAGTACTTC. Its translation is CASSYGGQGWETQYF.

The rearrangement uses TRBV29-1 and TRBJ2-2; a weak D match, TRBD1 (5 bases). The germline V gene encodes CDR1 SQVTM and CDR2 ANQGSEA. Trimming pared 7 bases from V and 3 bases from J, leaving 15 bases between. CDR3 length: 14 residues. The CDR3 reads CSAVLSGHTGELFF. The CDR3 nucleotides are TGCAGCGCCGTGCTGTCAGGGCACACCGGGGAGCTGTTTTTT.

The CDR3 sequence: CASRHVYLSGGEQFF. CDR3 DNA: TGTGCCAGCCGCCATGTTTACCTCTCGGGGGGGGAGCAGTTCTTC. The chain has TRBV6-5 and TRBJ2-1, with TRBD2 matching over 8 bases. The trim removed 8 bases at V and 10 bases at J, leaving 16 bases unmatched. Per germline, CDR1 MNHEY and CDR2 SVGAGI. CDR3 length: 15 residues.

The chain uses TRBV5-1 and TRBJ1-4, with 9 bases aligning to TRBD1. Germline CDR1 reads SGHRS; CDR2 reads YFSETQ. After removal of 4 bases from V and 8 bases from J, the junction contained 6 bases not matched to a gene. CDR3 size: 14 residues. CDR3 sequence reads: CASSLGQGREKLFF. The CDR3, as DNA: TGCGCCAGCAGCCTGGGACAGGGAAGAGAAAAACTGTTTTTT.

This chain links TRBV10-3 with TRBJ2-3; 11 bases line up with TRBD2. Trimming cost V 5 bases and J 2 bases; bases outside gene matches: 3. CDR1 ENHRY and CDR2 SYGVKD come from the germline V gene. The CDR3 has 15 residues. CDR3 sequence reads: CAISRLAGNTDTQYF. The CDR3 DNA is TGTGCCATCAGTAGACTAGCGGGAAACACAGATACGCAGTATTTT.

The V call is TRBV2, the J call TRBJ2-2, with D perhaps matching TRBD1 (5 bases). Germline V CDR1 and CDR2: SNHLY, FYNNEI. The CDR3 has 14 amino acids. V lost 2 bases, J lost 2 bases, and 6 bases lay in between. DNA of the CDR3: TGTGCCAGCAGTGAATGGACAAACACCGGGGAGCTGTTTTTT. Translated: CASSEWTNTGELFF.

This clone showed up just once. The chain has TRBV4-1 and TRBJ1-6, with 7 bases lining up with TRBD1. V was clipped by 2 bases and J by 0 bases; unmatched bases: 7. The CDR3 sequence is 18 residues long. Germline V gene lookup returns CDR1 MGHRA and CDR2 YSYEKL. In nucleotides, the CDR3 is TGCGCCAGCAGCCAATCTGGAGGGGGCTTCTCCTATAATTCACCCCTCCACTTT. Protein product: CASSQSGGGFSYNSPLHF.

The chain couples TRBV18 to TRBJ2-3, with TRBD2 as a possible D gene (6 bases). Germline V lookup: CDR1 KGHSH, CDR2 LQKENI. CDR3 length: 14 amino acids. The ends were cut back, 8 bases at V and 1 base at J, with 13 bases in the middle. The DNA of the CDR3 is TGTGCCAGCCAGGGACTCTCCCGCACAGATACGCAGTATTTT. Translation: CASQGLSRTDTQYF.

The gene calls are TRBV15 and TRBJ1-2, with 12 bases matching TRBD1. In germline, CDR1 is LNHNV, CDR2 YYDKDF (reference sequence). V dropped 5 bases and J dropped 2; count of bases not matched to a gene: 3. CDR3 size: 15 residues. The CDR3 protein is CATSWGQGANYGYTF. The CDR3 region has the DNA TGTGCCACCAGCTGGGGACAGGGGGCGAACTATGGCTACACCTTC.

This chain connects TRBV11-3 to TRBJ2-1, with 12 bases lining up with TRBD2. Germline values: CDR1 SGHNT, CDR2 YENEEA. This CDR3 spans 15 amino acids. With V trimmed by 5 bases and J by 7 bases, 6 bases remained unmatched. The CDR3 sequence: CASSNLAGGHNEQFF. The DNA for the CDR3 is TGTGCCAGCAGCAACCTAGCGGGGGGGCATAATGAGCAGTTCTTC.